The clone carrying this T cell receptor beta chain was seen a few times. In the source study's methods: Estimated nucleated cell counts came from reference gene primer amplification. Here immunoSEQ multiplex PCR was the method, and the copy in TCRdb shows in-frame clones only, minus some. V and J calls and clone size are given by that table; D and trimming were obtained from the DNA. The table shows some 130,000 clones, with roughly 80% occurring only once. The record originates from a study of blood T cell repertoires in COVID-19. Study summary: Acute and convalescent COVID-19 specimens originated in the United States, Italy and Spain. T cells, B-cell-depleted T cells, or PBMCs supplied cDNA or gDNA.

V dropped 5 bases and J dropped 6 bases, with 20 bases sitting between them. CDR1 is SGHVS and CDR2 is FQNEAQ in the germline V gene. CDR3 length: 15 residues. The gene calls are TRBV7-8 and TRBJ2-7; D is unresolved. The sequence was obtained from a woman aged 45-59 years with acute or convalescent COVID-19. Sequenced material: peripheral blood. CDR3 in amino acids: CASSPGRVPLGEQYF. CDR3 nucleotide sequence: TGTGCCAGCAGCCCTGGCCGGGTCCCCCTCGGCGAGCAGTACTTC.